This T cell receptor (beta chain) originates from a study of T cell responses to AZD1222 COVID-19 vaccine. Notes on the study in general: Spike-wide vaccine-associated CD4 TCRs dominated at 160-218 and 743-854.

V lost 5 bases, J lost 4 bases, and 9 bases lay in between. The CDR3 runs 13 residues. Germline values: CDR1 SGHAT, CDR2 FQNNGV. Worth noting for this clone: Antigen unknown.

Some clones are missing from TCRdb's copy, which holds only in-frame ones; the method was immunoSEQ multiplex PCR. The sample has about 86,000 clones, roughly 80% seen once; the top ten hold about 21%. The clonotype originates from an adult in good health. The chain employs TRBV11-2 and TRBJ2-1, with D unclear. The material was peripheral blood, obtained on day 0 of AZD1222 vaccination. The CDR3 nucleotides are TGTGCCAGCAGCCCCCAGGTGTACAATGAGCAGTTCTTC. Translating gives CASSPQVYNEQFF.